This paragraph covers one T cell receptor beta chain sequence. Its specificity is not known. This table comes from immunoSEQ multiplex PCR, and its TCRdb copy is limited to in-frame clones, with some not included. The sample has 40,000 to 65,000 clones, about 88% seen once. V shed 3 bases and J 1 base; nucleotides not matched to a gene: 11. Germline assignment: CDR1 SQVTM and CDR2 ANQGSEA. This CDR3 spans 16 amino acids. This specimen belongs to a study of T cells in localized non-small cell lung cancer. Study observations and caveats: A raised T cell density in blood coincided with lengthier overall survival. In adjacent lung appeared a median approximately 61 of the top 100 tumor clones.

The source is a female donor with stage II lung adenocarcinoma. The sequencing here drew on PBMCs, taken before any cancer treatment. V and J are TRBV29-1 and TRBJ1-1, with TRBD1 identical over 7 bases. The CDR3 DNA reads TGCAGCGTTGACGGGGCCGGGGCAGGGGGGAACACTGAAGCTTTCTTT. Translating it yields CSVDGAGAGGNTEAFF.